This section outlines one T cell receptor (beta chain) sequence together with its context. Antigen: not known. These data come from a study of blood T cells in healthy people across ages. The study's findings and limits: A strong correlation was seen between TCR beta diversity and naive T cell percentage.

A second PCR, run for about 7 to 11 cycles, used a sample-barcoded 5' primer plus a J-beta primer mix. One entry per CDR3 protein, called by TCRdb with MiXCR from the 5' RACE reads. The table records some 800,000 distinct CDR3 sequences, under 45% of them present only once. The sequence was obtained from a man aged 60-69 years in good health. The sample comprised blood.

CDR3 sequence reads: CASSSPARGSYNEQFF. CDR3 nucleotides: TGTGCCAGCAGCTCGCCGGCGAGGGGCTCCTACAATGAGCAGTTCTTC. This sequence joins TRBV9 and TRBJ2-1, with D possibly called TRBD1 or TRBD2 (5 bases each). The CDR3 runs 16 residues. Per the germline V gene, CDR1 is SGDLS and CDR2 is YYNGEE. Trimming shortened V by 4 bases and J by 0 bases, and 14 bases separated the two germline ends. Variable domain in full (rest from reference TRBV9 and TRBJ2-1): DSGVTQTPKHLITATGQRVTLRCSPRSGDLSVYWYQQSLDQGLQFLIQYYNGEERAKGNILERFSAQQFPDLHSELNLSSLELGDSALYFCASSSPARGSYNEQFFGPGTRLTVL.